This T cell receptor (beta chain) was recovered during a study of shared clonotypes between healthy human individuals. Study in general: Researchers assigned three CD4 naive, three CD4 memory, two CD8 naive and one CD8 memory plate to each donor.

General observations from the study: When naive CD4 clonotypes were compared across a handful of donors, about 4.8% were shared. Richness estimates generally favored naive over memory subsets.

Method: immunoSEQ multiplex PCR; TCRdb's copy keeps in-frame clones and lacks some. The table has 800,000 or so clones, around 96% seen once. Details on this clone: Its antigen is undetermined.

The V gene's germline CDR1 is SGHNT and CDR2 YYREEE (reference sequence). V was trimmed by 3 bases and J by 3 bases, leaving 14 bases between them. The CDR3 is made up of 15 amino acids. The naive CD8 population came from CD45RO-negative cells selected for CCR7, without terminally differentiated effector memory CD45RA+ cells. Donors were Caucasian adults residing in Nashville, Tennessee, USA. The source is a man aged 25-45 years in good health. Sequenced sample: naive CD8+ T cells sorted from blood. This chain connects TRBV5-4 to TRBJ2-3; D may be TRBD2 (6 bases). This CDR3 is CASSSGTARTDTQYF. CDR3 sequence (DNA): TGTGCCAGCAGCTCCGGGACTGCAAGGACAGATACGCAGTATTTT.